This T cell receptor beta chain was profiled in a study of CD8 T cells in Susac syndrome. Overall study: The Susac syndrome patients that were sequenced included roughly 6 with active disease and 8 or 9 in remission. Patients with Susac syndrome had blood drawn and were at that point therapy-naive, on corticosteroids, or on intravenous immunoglobulin alone. Broader study findings: The study conceded that relatively few individuals underwent its TCR sequencing and HLA analysis.

The V gene lost 5 bases and the J gene lost 7 bases, with 11 bases spanning the gap. The CDR3 contains 11 residues. The V gene's germline CDR1 is SQVTM and CDR2 ANQGSEA. Reverse transcription of about 0.5 to 1 ug RNA used random hexamers. It was immunoSEQ multiplex PCR that amplified TCR beta CDR3 across 54 Vbeta and 13 Jbeta. A single record per CDR3 protein comes from TCRdb applying MiXCR to the immunoSEQ multiplex PCR reads. The sample lists about 140,000 distinct CDR3 sequences, just under 95% occurring once. In the case of this clonotype: Its antigen is as yet unknown.

Sequencing was carried out using CD8+ T cells from PBMCs. The chain employs TRBV29-1 and TRBJ1-2, with D perhaps matching TRBD1 (6 bases). This sequence originates from a human donor with Susac syndrome. CDR3 DNA sequence: TGCAGCGTTCCTAACAGGGCTGGCTACACCTTC. It encodes CSVPNRAGYTF. Full variable domain (remainder filled in from reference TRBV29-1 and TRBJ1-2): SAVISQKPSRDICQRGTSLTIQCQVDSQVTMMFWYRQQPGQSLTLIATANQGSEATYESGFVIDKFPISRPNLTFSTLTVSNMSPEDSSIYLCSVPNRAGYTFGSGTRLTVV.